This T cell receptor (beta chain) was documented in a study of T-cell memory formation after mild COVID-19. About the research overall: In these data, TCR clusters were largely donor specific. Regarding the study as a whole: Pre-infection memory contained some responding clones, which suggested that cross-reactive memory had joined.

After 5'RACE with constant-segment primers, TCR alpha and TCR beta cDNA libraries carrying sample barcodes and UMIs were obtained. TCRdb re-analysed the 5' RACE reads in MiXCR, keeping a single row per CDR3 protein. The table shows about 350,000 distinct CDR3 sequences, with roughly 15% occurring only once. The CDR3 length is 12 residues. Trimming removed 7 bases from V and 8 bases from J; junction bases left unmatched: 6. Looked up from germline, CDR1 is SNHLY and CDR2 is FYNNEI. This clonotype has just a few counts. Its target is not known. The sequence was collected from a man aged 18 to 30 who had mild COVID-19 (a few samples of this study predate the infection). Cell type and time point are not known. Sequencing input: PBMCs or a T cell subset sorted from them (not recorded which). The rearrangement links TRBV2 to TRBJ1-2; 8 nucleotides line up with TRBD1. DNA for the CDR3: TGTGCCAGCAAACCGGACAGGGACGGCTACACCTTC. Protein sequence: CASKPDRDGYTF.